The entry below describes one T cell receptor beta chain. This clone was detected only once. Its antigen is still unknown. Per-base quality was not reported, and no clone a single base away is much larger than it. TCRbeta CDR3 regions were amplified from genomic DNA using the immunoSEQ Assay, a bias-controlled multiplex PCR. The authors processed their data as follows. Nucleated cell counts per sample were estimated from amplification of reference gene primers within the assay. Sequence reads were collapsed and filtered to measure the absolute abundance of every unique TCRbeta CDR3 rearrangement. For each sample, productive Simpson clonality was calculated as the square root of Simpson's diversity index across productive rearrangements. TCRdb obtained this table from immuneACCESS and retained in-frame rearrangements with V and J assigned. These tables miss some clones; where compared with another copy, unresolved V genes account for less than half of the shortfall, and the remainder is unexplained. V and J calls and clone size are those listed in that table; D and trimming were worked out from the DNA. For this sample the table gives about 80,000 clones, of which over 75% were detected only once. The ten largest clonotypes hold approximately 12% of the sample.

This entry belongs to a study of blood T cell repertoires in COVID-19 (dated by TCRdb to the early 2020s). Background on the whole study: The collaborator samples originated in the United States, Italy and Spain and spanned the acute and convalescent phases of COVID-19. The repertoires were released in a freely available public database intended as a resource for research on the immune response to SARS-CoV-2. The material from the prospective study consisted of cDNA or gDNA derived from T cells, B-cell-depleted T cells, or PBMCs. The dataset comprised deeply sampled blood TCRbeta repertoires from subjects exposed to, actively infected with, or recovered from COVID-19. HLA class I and class II types, where available, came from metadata supplied by the sample provider rather than from assay-based typing. Samples were obtained from the ongoing ImmuneRACE study (first 160 participants) and from 950 to 1,500 subjects provided by 6 global collaborators. Nearly every sample came with metadata listing a de-identified subject ID, COVID-19 status, age in years and sex.

Results the study describes overall, beyond this receptor: The amount of clinical and demographic metadata varied by source and participant and was provided uncurated.

Measured from the cysteine to the phenylalanine, the CDR3 is 13 residues long. Only the CDR3 part of the read is kept: 39 bases, read in frame from the first base. V and J are truncated by 1 base and 4 bases respectively, leaving an intervening sequence of 6 bases. Sequences SGHRS (CDR1) and YFSETQ (CDR2) are obtained from the germline V gene. Each collaborating institution followed its own protocols to collect whole blood in K2EDTA tubes. For TCRbeta analysis, collaborators shipped samples in one of three forms: frozen whole blood, isolated PBMCs, or DNA extracted from either of those sample types.

The receptor was isolated from a man at least 80 years old with acute or convalescent COVID-19. Sequencing was performed on peripheral blood. This chain joins TRBV5-1 to TRBJ1-5, with TRBD1 tentatively as D gene (6 bases match). The CDR3 here reads CASSLQGNQPQHF. The DNA sequence reads TGCGCCAGCAGCTTGCAGGGGAATCAGCCCCAGCATTTT.